These 23 T cell receptor beta chains originate from one sample sequenced in a study of T-cell reconstitution after alpha-beta-depleted transplantation in children. Using unique molecular identifiers, the investigators prepared the TCRbeta library. TCRdb itself ran the PCR reads through MiXCR, one entry per CDR3 protein. The sample consists of around 440,000 distinct CDR3 sequences, 10% to 13% of them appearing once. The specimen was PBMCs, collected before TCRalphabeta/CD19-depleted stem cell transplant. Receptors were obtained from a child between 2 and 9 years old with inherited bone marrow failure, due to receive a stem cell transplant.

Many counts were recorded for this clonotype. The genes are TRBV29-1 and TRBJ2-3, with 10 nucleotides matching TRBD2. The CDR3 is 17 amino acids. Germline loops: CDR1 SQVTM, CDR2 ANQGSEA. The ends lost 0 bases at V and 4 bases at J; junction bases unmatched: 10. The CDR3, as DNA: TGCAGCGTTGAAGATTCCTGGAGCGGGAGGGCCCCAGATACGCAGTATTTT. Protein: CSVEDSWSGRAPDTQYF.

This clonotype showed up many times. V gene TRBV27 combines with J gene TRBJ1-2; 8 bases align to TRBD1. V was pared by 4 bases and J by 4 bases, with 11 bases of the junction left unmatched. Germline CDR1 MNHEY, CDR2 SMNVEV (reference sequence). This CDR3 is built from 16 residues. The CDR3 DNA sequence: TGTGCCAGCAGTTGGTCGCAGGGGGCCCTTGTCTATGGCTACACCTTC. It translates to CASSWSQGALVYGYTF.

The J gene is TRBJ2-1, the V gene TRBV2, with TRBD2 matching 8 bases. The CDR3 length is 17 residues. The J segment lost 0 bases and the V segment lost 6 bases, leaving 10 bases of the junction unmatched. Germline CDR1 SNHLY, CDR2 FYNNEI. CDR3 loop: CASSTEAGESSYNEQFF. CDR3 nucleotide sequence: TGTGCCAGCAGCACAGAAGCGGGAGAGAGCTCCTACAATGAGCAGTTCTTC.

This clonotype was seen a handful of times. The chain has TRBV7-9 and TRBJ2-1; perhaps TRBD2 as D (7 bases). The CDR3 covers 16 residues. CDR1 SEHNR and CDR2 FQNEAQ come from the germline V gene (reference sequence). Trimming shortened V by 5 bases and J by 4 bases, and 18 bases separated the two germline ends. CDR3 DNA: TGTGCCAGCAGCCCATCGAGGGGGGGACTATACAATGAGCAGTTCTTC. Encoded protein: CASSPSRGGLYNEQFF.

This clonotype was counted many times. The chain carries TRBV7-9 and TRBJ2-4; 7 bases map to TRBD2. The CDR3 length is 12 residues. With V trimmed by 3 bases and J by 8 bases, 1 base remained unmatched. From germline, CDR1 is SEHNR and CDR2 FQNEAQ (reference sequence). CDR3 nucleotides: TGTGCCAGCAGCTTGGGGGGGGACATTCAGTACTTC. Translating gives CASSLGGDIQYF.

This clonotype was detected ten times or more. The V gene is TRBV4-3, the J gene TRBJ2-3, with D uncertain. Germline CDR1 and CDR2: LGHNA and YSLEER. The CDR3 length is 18 residues. Trimming pared 4 bases from V and 0 bases from J, leaving 20 bases between. CDR3 sequence reads: CASSRLNRADRSTDTQYF. The CDR3 nucleotides are TGCGCCAGCAGCCGCCTTAATCGGGCGGACCGTAGCACAGATACGCAGTATTTT.

This clonotype came up many times. The genes are TRBV15 and TRBJ2-2; either TRBD1 or TRBD2 may supply D (6 bases each). Germline CDR1 is LNHNV and CDR2 is YYDKDF (reference sequence). The CDR3 is made up of 15 amino acids. Between the trimmed V and J ends, which lost 0 bases and 8 bases, there was a span of 13 bases. The CDR3 reads CATSRDLGGAGELFF. The CDR3 DNA is TGTGCCACCAGCAGAGATCTGGGGGGCGCGGGGGAGCTGTTTTTT. Full variable domain (outside the CDR3, taken from reference TRBV15 and TRBJ2-2): DAMVIQNPRYQVTQFGKPVTLSCSQTLNHNVMYWYQQKSSQAPKLLFHYYDKDFNNEADTPDNFQSRRPNTSFCFLDIRSPGLGDTAMYLCATSRDLGGAGELFFGEGSRLTVL.

This clonotype has more than one count but fewer than ten. The V gene is TRBV28, the J gene TRBJ2-2; TRBD2 agrees at 7 bases. The CDR3 sequence is 16 residues long. The germline V gene encodes CDR1 MDHEN and CDR2 SYDVKM. J was trimmed by 5 bases and V by 5 bases; bases with no gene match: 11. CDR3 in DNA: TGTGCCAGCAGTCTTTTAAGCGGGATTGTTACCGGGGAGCTGTTTTTT. Translated, it gives CASSLLSGIVTGELFF.

This clonotype was seen ten or more times. V usage is TRBV7-2 and J usage is TRBJ2-7; D is ambiguous. The CDR3 runs to 16 residues. Germline V gene sequence: CDR1 SGHTA, CDR2 FQGNSA. The V end was cut by 5 bases, the J end by 2 bases, with 19 bases between. The CDR3, as DNA: TGTGCCAGCAGCCGCGCGGCTGCCGAATCCCCCTACGAGCAGTACTTC. It yields the protein CASSRAAAESPYEQYF.

This clonotype was seen at least ten times. V is TRBV20-1 and J is TRBJ2-1, with no clear D. With 0 bases removed from V and 10 bases from J, the gap between germline ends came to 7 bases. The CDR3 covers 11 residues. Germline CDR1 reads DFQATT; CDR2 reads SNEGSKA (reference sequence). Here the CDR3 reads CSARDDLEQFF. In DNA form, the CDR3 reads TGCAGTGCTAGAGATGACCTAGAGCAGTTCTTC.

The table lists this clonotype with many counts. The chain carries TRBV20-1 and TRBJ2-2, with D possibly being TRBD1 (6 bases). The CDR3 is 13 amino acids. Germline values: CDR1 DFQATT, CDR2 SNEGSKA (reference sequence). V was clipped by 5 bases and J by 3 bases, with 10 bases between them. CDR3 DNA sequence: TGCAGTGCTCTGAGGACAGACACCGGGGAGCTGTTTTTT. Translating gives CSALRTDTGELFF.

This clonotype has a count of ten or more. The rearrangement links TRBV27 to TRBJ2-1; D uncertain. V lost 8 bases and J 8 bases, leaving 22 bases between the germline ends. CDR3 length equals 15 residues. Germline lookup yields CDR1 MNHEY and CDR2 SMNVEV (reference sequence). This CDR3 reads CASVGFGPRSDEQFF. In DNA form, the CDR3 reads TGTGCCAGCGTCGGGTTCGGCCCTCGGAGTGATGAGCAGTTCTTC.

In this sample, this clonotype turned up many times. The rearrangement joins TRBV7-2 to TRBJ2-5, with D possibly being TRBD2 (6 bases). CDR3 length equals 17 residues. CDR1 is SGHTA and CDR2 is FQGNSA in the germline V gene. The ends were cut back, 1 base at V and 0 bases at J, with 15 bases in the middle. As DNA, the CDR3 is TGTGCCAGCAGCTTAGGGTGGGACTCGTCGTACCAAGAGACCCAGTACTTC. This gives the protein CASSLGWDSSYQETQYF.

This clonotype showed up many times. This chain links TRBV4-1 with TRBJ2-2, with TRBD2 matching over 10 bases. The V segment lost 4 bases and the J segment 3 bases; nucleotides outside the gene matches: 5. The CDR3 spans 16 residues. Germline CDR1 and CDR2: MGHRA and YSYEKL. CDR3 sequence reads: CASSLRLAGDTGELFF. The CDR3 DNA follows: TGCGCCAGCAGCCTTAGGCTAGCGGGAGACACCGGGGAGCTGTTTTTT.

This clonotype was observed a handful of times. The rearrangement joins TRBV5-5 to TRBJ1-5; perhaps TRBD1 as D (5 bases). Germline-derived CDR1 and CDR2 are SGHKS and YYEKEE (reference sequence). This CDR3 region has 15 residues. With 0 bases removed from V and 9 bases from J, the gap between germline ends came to 16 bases. Written as DNA, the CDR3 is TGTGCCAGCAGCTTGGCCGTCCGGTCTGGGGGGCCCCAGCATTTT. Translated, it gives CASSLAVRSGGPQHF. The whole variable domain, filled in from reference TRBV5-5 and TRBJ1-5, reads DAGVTQSPTHLIKTRGQQVTLRCSPISGHKSVSWYQQVLGQGPQFIFQYYEKEERGRGNFPDRFSARQFPNYSSELNVNALLLGDSALYLCASSLAVRSGGPQHFGDGTRLSIL.

About this clonotype itself: An end of the junction does not agree with germline; a read error may underlie this. The chain is built from TRBV27 and TRBJ2-1; D is undetermined. Germline values: CDR1 MNHEY, CDR2 SMNVEV (reference sequence). The CDR3 spans 14 residues. The CDR3 protein is CASSPAGAYHEQFF. The CDR3 nucleotides are TGTGCCAGCAGTCCCGCAGGCGCCTACCATGAGCAGTTCTTC.

The rearrangement uses TRBV4-1 and TRBJ2-1, with 11 bases lining up with TRBD2. The CDR3 is made up of 16 amino acids. CDR1 and CDR2 (germline): MGHRA, YSYEKL. V was pared by 4 bases and J by 4 bases, with 6 bases of the junction left unmatched. The CDR3: CASSRRLAGQYNEQFF. The DNA for the CDR3 is TGCGCCAGCAGCCGGAGACTAGCGGGACAGTACAATGAGCAGTTCTTC.

This clonotype occurred many times. The chain carries TRBV9 and TRBJ2-1; D is possibly TRBD1 or TRBD2 (5 bases each). With 2 bases removed from V and 8 bases from J, the gap between germline ends came to 20 bases. CDR3 length equals 16 residues. CDR1 and CDR2 (germline): SGDLS, YYNGEE. CDR3 bases: TGTGCCAGCAGCGTCTCCGGGACCTCCGCCCTCCATGAGCAGTTCTTC. Its translation: CASSVSGTSALHEQFF.

This chain uses TRBV5-5 with TRBJ2-7; unclear D gene. The V and J ends lost 4 bases and 3 bases respectively, with 11 bases between them. There are 13 residues in the CDR3. The germline V gene has CDR1 SGHKS and CDR2 YYEKEE (reference sequence). CDR3 in amino acids: CASSVVGSYEQYF. The CDR3 nucleotides are TGTGCCAGCAGCGTTGTCGGCAGCTACGAGCAGTACTTC. The full variable domain, with the rest looked up from reference TRBV5-5 and TRBJ2-7, is DAGVTQSPTHLIKTRGQQVTLRCSPISGHKSVSWYQQVLGQGPQFIFQYYEKEERGRGNFPDRFSARQFPNYSSELNVNALLLGDSALYLCASSVVGSYEQYFGPGTRLTVT.

In this sample, this clonotype turned up many times. The chain links TRBV4-3 to TRBJ2-1; 8 positions agree with TRBD2. The germline V gene has CDR1 LGHNA and CDR2 YSLEER. The CDR3 runs to 17 residues. With V trimmed by 1 base and J by 6 bases, 11 bases remained unmatched. The CDR3, as DNA: TGCGCCAGCAGCCAAGGATTAGCGGGGAGAGGTGTCAATGAGCAGTTCTTC. This encodes CASSQGLAGRGVNEQFF.

This clonotype was detected many times. The chain has TRBV7-8 and TRBJ2-2; the match to TRBD1 covers 7 bases. This CDR3 is built from 15 residues. CDR1 SGHVS and CDR2 FQNEAQ come from the germline V gene. V lost 1 base to trimming and J lost 7 bases; unmatched junction nucleotides: 6. CDR3 nucleotide sequence: TGTGCCAGCAGCTTAGGCGGTCAGGGGGACGGGGAGCTGTTTTTT. It is translated as CASSLGGQGDGELFF.

In its sample, this clonotype was seen many times. The chain employs TRBV20-1 and TRBJ2-7; weak D call: TRBD2 (6 bases). With 6 bases removed from V and 4 bases from J, the gap between germline ends came to 16 bases. Germline CDR1 is DFQATT and CDR2 is SNEGSKA (reference sequence). The CDR3 extends over 13 amino acids. The CDR3 loop reads CSAPVGAGYEQYF. CDR3 bases: TGCAGTGCACCTGTGGGCGCGGGATACGAGCAGTACTTC.

This clonotype was found many times. The chain combines TRBV7-7 with TRBJ2-1, with D tentatively TRBD2 (5 bases). The CDR3 extends over 15 amino acids. Trimming pared 5 bases from V and 2 bases from J, leaving 13 bases between. CDR1 and CDR2 from the germline V gene are SSHAT and FNYEAQ (reference sequence). CDR3 sequence (DNA): TGTGCCAGCAGCCCAGGACCGACTACCTACAATGAGCAGTTCTTC. It encodes CASSPGPTTYNEQFF.